The sequence of this T cell receptor beta chain was determined in a study of T cell clones after liver transplantation. The wider study: Immunosuppression withdrawal was tried within 2 years after liver transplantation in this trial. TCRbeta sequencing after a pre-transplant mixed lymphocyte reaction identified graft-donor-reactive clones, later tracked in post-transplant blood. Until 12-24 months post-transplant, subjects got standard immunosuppression and no induction. Points from the study as a whole: These preliminary findings come from unstandardized post-transplant sampling times.

Profiled with immunoSEQ multiplex PCR; TCRdb holds only in-frame clones, not every one. The data show tens of thousands of clones, around three quarters seen once. Germline V gene lookup returns CDR1 SNHLY and CDR2 FYNNEI. The V gene lost 6 bases and the J gene lost 3 bases, with 15 bases spanning the gap. This CDR3 is 14 amino acids long. This clone was detected a few times. The antigen is unknown. J is TRBJ2-7 and V is TRBV2; TRBD1 is a possible D gene (6 bases). The sample was CD4+ T cells from blood, taken at the approximately 15-month timepoint. The clonotype was recovered from a human patient who received a liver transplant. These T cells may partly come from the graft donor. The CDR3, as DNA: TGTGCCAGCAGCCCCGGACAGCTAAGCTACGAGCAGTACTTC. Amino acids: CASSPGQLSYEQYF.